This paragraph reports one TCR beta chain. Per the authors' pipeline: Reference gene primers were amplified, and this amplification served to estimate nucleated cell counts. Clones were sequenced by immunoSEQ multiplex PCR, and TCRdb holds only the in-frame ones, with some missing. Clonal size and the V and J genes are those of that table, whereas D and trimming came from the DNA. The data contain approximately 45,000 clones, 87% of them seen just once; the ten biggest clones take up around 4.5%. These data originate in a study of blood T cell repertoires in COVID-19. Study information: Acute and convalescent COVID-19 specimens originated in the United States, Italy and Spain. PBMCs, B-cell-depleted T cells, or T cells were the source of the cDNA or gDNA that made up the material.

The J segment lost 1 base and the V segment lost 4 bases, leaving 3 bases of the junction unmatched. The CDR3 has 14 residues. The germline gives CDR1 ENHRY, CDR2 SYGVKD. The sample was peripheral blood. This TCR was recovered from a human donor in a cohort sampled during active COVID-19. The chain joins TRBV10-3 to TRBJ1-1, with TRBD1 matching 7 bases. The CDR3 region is CAISAGTANTEAFF. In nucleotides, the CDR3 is TGTGCCATCAGTGCGGGGACAGCGAACACTGAAGCTTTCTTT.